These 24 T cell receptor beta chains originate from one sample sequenced in a study of Graves' ophthalmopathy and Graves' hyperthyroidism. RNA transcripts were the source from which TCR beta CDR3 regions were amplified. First-round RT-PCR with HTBI primers preceded a second-round multiplex PCR. TCRdb processed the multiplex PCR reads anew with MiXCR; each CDR3 protein has one entry. Among around 400,000 distinct CDR3 sequences listed, 15% to 20% were seen once. The sequenced sample was peripheral blood. These TCRs come from a woman between 18 and 30 years old with Graves' ophthalmopathy.

This clonotype has ten or more counts. V gene TRBV6-5 combines with J gene TRBJ2-7; 9 nucleotides align to TRBD2. CDR1 and CDR2 from the germline V gene are MNHEY and SVGAGI. The CDR3 is made up of 14 amino acids. The V gene end was trimmed by 3 bases and the J gene end by 4 bases; junction bases not matched to a gene: 4. CDR3 in amino acids: CASSYRTSAYEQYF. CDR3 nucleotides: TGTGCCAGCAGTTATCGGACTAGCGCGTACGAGCAGTACTTC.

This clonotype turned up a few times. J is TRBJ1-3 and V is TRBV28; TRBD1 is a possible D gene (5 bases). Per the germline V gene, CDR1 is MDHEN and CDR2 is SYDVKM. V dropped 6 bases and J dropped 3 bases, with 9 bases sitting between them. The CDR3 consists of 13 residues. The CDR3 DNA sequence: TGTGCCAGCAGCCTGACAGTTGGAAACACCATATATTTT. It specifies CASSLTVGNTIYF.

This clonotype was counted many times. V gene TRBV6-1 combines with J gene TRBJ2-5; TRBD1 matches at 9 bases. The CDR3 has 15 residues. With 1 base clipped from V and 1 base from J, the junction kept 1 base outside the gene matches. From germline, CDR1 is MNHNS and CDR2 SASEGT. The CDR3 coding sequence is TGTGCCAGCAGTGAAGTGACAGGGGGCCAAGAGACCCAGTACTTC. Translating it yields CASSEVTGGQETQYF.

The V and J genes are TRBV29-1 and TRBJ1-5, with unresolved D. CDR1 SQVTM and CDR2 ANQGSEA come from the germline V gene. This CDR3 comprises 13 residues. Trimming shortened V by 3 bases and J by 0 bases, and 6 bases separated the two germline ends. For the CDR3, the DNA is TGCAGCGTTGAGGCTGGTAGCAATCAGCCCCAGCATTTT. It codes for CSVEAGSNQPQHF.

This clonotype showed up many times. For the CDR3, the DNA is TGTGCCAGCACCTACACGGGGGGACGAGCTTTCTTT. Protein product: CASTYTGGRAFF. This chain joins TRBV7-9 and TRBJ1-1, with D possibly TRBD1 on 5 matching bases. V shed 7 bases and J shed 10 bases, with 16 bases lying between them. The CDR3 length is 12 residues. CDR1 is SEHNR, CDR2 FQNEAQ, per germline (reference sequence).

This clonotype was observed many times. The rearrangement uses TRBV28 and TRBJ2-7; D could derive from TRBD1 or TRBD2 (5 bases each). Trimming took off 7 bases at V and 2 bases at J, with 15 bases between the two ends. Per germline, CDR1 MDHEN and CDR2 SYDVKM. CDR3 length: 14 residues. The CDR3 region is CASTTGTVAYEQYF. The CDR3, as DNA: TGTGCCAGCACCACCGGGACCGTAGCCTACGAGCAGTACTTC.

This clonotype was observed at least ten times. This sequence joins TRBV2 and TRBJ1-4; perhaps TRBD1 as D (5 bases). The CDR3 is made up of 14 amino acids. Trimming pared 9 bases from V and 7 bases from J, leaving 18 bases between. Germline CDR1 SNHLY, CDR2 FYNNEI. CDR3: CASLSGPLGEKLFF. As DNA, the CDR3 is TGTGCCAGTCTCTCAGGGCCCCTTGGTGAAAAACTGTTTTTT.

This clonotype has a count of ten or more. The gene calls are TRBV24-1 and TRBJ1-1, with TRBD1 identical over 8 bases. After removal of 5 bases from V and 4 bases from J, the junction contained 8 bases not matched to a gene. The CDR3 spans 15 residues. The V gene's germline CDR1 is KGHDR and CDR2 SFDVKD. The CDR3 coding sequence is TGTGCCACCAGTGGCTTCGACAGGGGTGCCACTGAAGCTTTCTTT. Translating gives CATSGFDRGATEAFF.

In its sample, this clonotype was seen many times. The chain uses TRBV27 and TRBJ2-7; TRBD2 matches 10 bases. CDR3 length: 15 amino acids. V lost 4 bases to trimming and J lost 3 bases; unmatched junction nucleotides: 6. Germline CDR1 MNHEY, CDR2 SMNVEV (reference sequence). CDR3 DNA: TGTGCCAGCAGTTCTCTAGCGGGAGTCGGCTACGAGCAGTACTTC. Its translation is CASSSLAGVGYEQYF.

In this sample, this clonotype turned up many times. The rearrangement uses TRBV20-1 and TRBJ2-7; 10 bases are a match to TRBD2. After removal of 0 bases from V and 3 bases from J, the junction contained 5 bases not matched to a gene. The CDR3 runs 15 residues. CDR1 DFQATT and CDR2 SNEGSKA come from the germline V gene (reference sequence). This chain's CDR3 is CSARDLASGSYEQYF. DNA of the CDR3: TGCAGTGCTAGAGATTTGGCTAGCGGGAGCTACGAGCAGTACTTC.

The chain carries TRBV28 and TRBJ2-2; D may be TRBD1 (5 bases). CDR1 and CDR2 (germline): MDHEN, SYDVKM. The V end lost 5 bases, the J end lost 2 bases, and 12 bases lay between the germline ends. CDR3 length equals 15 residues. Here the CDR3 reads CASSPDSDNTGELFF. CDR3 in DNA: TGTGCCAGCAGTCCCGACAGCGATAACACCGGGGAGCTGTTTTTT.

The V gene is TRBV7-9, the J gene TRBJ1-1, with no clear D. CDR1 is SEHNR and CDR2 is FQNEAQ in the germline V gene (reference sequence). With 5 bases removed from V and 5 bases from J, the gap between germline ends came to 9 bases. CDR3 length: 12 residues. Here the CDR3 reads CASSQMLTEAFF. CDR3 nucleotides: TGTGCCAGCAGCCAAATGTTAACTGAAGCTTTCTTT. Using reference TRBV7-9 and TRBJ1-1 for the parts outside the CDR3, the full variable domain is DTGVSQNPRHKITKRGQNVTFRCDPISEHNRLYWYRQTLGQGPEFLTYFQNEAQLEKSRLLSDRFSAERPKGSFSTLEIQRTEQGDSAMYLCASSQMLTEAFFGQGTRLTVV.

The chain links TRBV27 to TRBJ1-2, with 8 bases fitting TRBD1. This CDR3 has 13 residues. V lost 6 bases and J lost 4; bases outside the gene matches: 4. CDR1 is MNHEY and CDR2 is SMNVEV in the germline V gene (reference sequence). The CDR3 here is CASRDREGYGYTF. The CDR3 bases are TGTGCCAGCAGGGACAGGGAGGGCTATGGCTACACCTTC.

The table lists this clonotype with many counts. The genes are TRBV7-8 and TRBJ1-5; TRBD1 might be the D (6 bases). The CDR3 has 17 residues. Germline values: CDR1 SGHVS, CDR2 FQNEAQ. Trimming pared 1 base from V and 5 bases from J, leaving 18 bases between. The CDR3 sequence is CASSLVTRDTSHQPQHF. As DNA, the CDR3 is TGTGCCAGCAGCTTAGTAACCCGGGACACTAGTCATCAGCCCCAGCATTTT.

In this sample, this clonotype turned up a few times. The chain has TRBV6-2 or TRBV6-3 and TRBJ2-7; no clear D gene. The V end was cut by 4 bases, the J end by 4 bases, with 8 bases between. The CDR3 is made up of 12 amino acids. The germline V gene has CDR1 MNHEY and CDR2 SVGEGT. Written as DNA, the CDR3 is TGTGCCAGCAGTTCTTACATTTACGAGCAGTACTTC. Protein product: CASSSYIYEQYF.

This clonotype occurred many times. This chain connects TRBV6-2 or TRBV6-3 to TRBJ1-1, with D maybe TRBD1 (6 bases). CDR3 size: 20 residues. V shed 2 bases and J shed 4 bases, with 29 bases lying between them. The germline V gene encodes CDR1 MNHEY and CDR2 SVGEGT. The CDR3 coding sequence is TGTGCCAGCAGTTACGGCGAAGCGGACAGCCGATATCTGGGGGGCACTGAAGCTTTCTTT. Protein: CASSYGEADSRYLGGTEAFF.

This clonotype has a count of ten or more. The J gene is TRBJ1-1, the V gene TRBV19; D gene uncertain. CDR3 length: 15 residues. The germline gives CDR1 LNHDA, CDR2 SQIVND (reference sequence). With 5 bases removed from V and 0 bases from J, the gap between germline ends came to 13 bases. DNA of the CDR3: TGTGCCAGTAGTGAGGAAACGGCAGTGAACACTGAAGCTTTCTTT. It specifies CASSEETAVNTEAFF.

This chain links TRBV6-1 with TRBJ1-2, with D maybe TRBD1 (5 bases). The CDR3 runs to 13 residues. V gave up 7 bases and J gave up 6 bases, with 15 bases separating them. Germline CDR1 MNHNS, CDR2 SASEGT. The CDR3 is CASNDRQGNGYTF. CDR3 in DNA: TGTGCCAGCAACGACCGTCAGGGAAATGGCTACACCTTC.

This clonotype appeared many times. The chain couples TRBV5-6 to TRBJ1-5, with 9 positions matching TRBD1. The CDR3 is 15 amino acids. CDR1 is SGHDT and CDR2 is YYEEEE in the germline V gene. J lost 4 bases, V lost 4 bases, and 6 bases had no gene match. The CDR3 coding sequence is TGTGCCAGCAGCCAGCTGACAGGGGGGAATCAGCCCCAGCATTTT. Its protein is CASSQLTGGNQPQHF.

Many counts were recorded for this clonotype. The chain has TRBV12-3 or TRBV12-4 and TRBJ2-7, with D unresolved. The CDR3 extends over 15 amino acids. V lost 3 bases to trimming and J lost 2 bases, with 14 bases between them. The CDR3 DNA reads as TGTGCCAGCAGTTTTGGGGTGGGATCGCCCTACGAGCAGTACTTC. Translating gives CASSFGVGSPYEQYF.

This clonotype was counted at least ten times. V usage is TRBV11-2 and J usage is TRBJ2-2, with D hard to call. Trimming removed 5 bases at V and 1 base at J, with 11 bases between. This CDR3 region has 15 residues. Germline V gene sequence: CDR1 SGHAT, CDR2 FQNNGV. CDR3 DNA: TGTGCCAGCAGCCCCGGGTGGCTGAACACCGGGGAGCTGTTTTTT. This encodes CASSPGWLNTGELFF.

This clonotype was recorded many times. The CDR3 sequence: CASSSDRGRDEQYF. The CDR3 DNA reads TGTGCCAGCAGTTCGGACAGGGGGAGGGACGAGCAGTACTTC. The V and J genes are TRBV7-6 and TRBJ2-7; the match to TRBD1 covers 10 bases. The CDR3 contains 14 residues. Germline V gives CDR1 SGHVS, CDR2 FNYEAQ. The trim removed 6 bases at V and 5 bases at J, leaving 7 bases unmatched.

This clonotype showed up many times. The chain employs TRBV7-8 and TRBJ1-5; D is uncertain. V was shortened by 0 bases and J by 3 bases, with 15 bases between the two germline ends. CDR3 length: 17 residues. Germline V gene data show CDR1 as SGHVS and CDR2 as FQNEAQ. CDR3 protein: CASSLAMTPLDNQPQHF. CDR3 nucleotide sequence: TGTGCCAGCAGCTTAGCGATGACACCTCTCGACAATCAGCCCCAGCATTTT.

This clonotype was detected ten times or more. This chain links TRBV28 with TRBJ1-5, with D unclear. There are 14 residues in the CDR3. Germline V CDR1 and CDR2: MDHEN, SYDVKM. V was shortened by 6 bases and J by 3 bases, with 12 bases between the two germline ends. CDR3 sequence reads: CASRIGVFNQPQHF. The CDR3 nucleotides are TGTGCCAGCAGGATCGGGGTTTTCAATCAGCCCCAGCATTTT.